Listed below are T cell receptor beta chains from one sample, sequenced in a study of radiotherapy plus CTLA-4 blockade in lung cancer. TCRdb's table, derived via immunoSEQ multiplex PCR, lists solely in-frame clones and lacks some. The sample yields about 73,000 clones, around 87% seen once. The source material was peripheral blood, sampled from a patient treated with radiotherapy plus ipilimumab. The receptor set was obtained from a human donor with non-small cell lung cancer that progressed on radiotherapy plus ipilimumab. The CDR3 runs from the conserved cysteine through the conserved F or W. A D gene is named only where the DNA matches it firmly. Size tells how often a clone was seen (once, few, many) or the class of an expanded clone, and some rows leave it out.

>TRBJ2-4|NA|TRBD1|TRBV7-8
TGTGCCAGCAGCTTATCGCCGCCCGGACAGGGTGGAAACATTCAGTACTTC
CASSLSPPGQGGNIQYF
>TRBJ1-1|many|TRBD1|TRBV7-2
TGTGCCAGCAGCTTTTGGACAGGGGGAGGCACTGAAGCTTTCTTT
CASSFWTGGGTEAFF
>TRBJ1-2|once|TRBD1|TRBV2
TGTGCCAGCAGTGCAGGACAGGGTTTCGTATTC
CASSAGQGFVF
>TRBJ2-7|NA|NA|TRBV19
TGTGCCAGTAGTATGTTTTCTCGGGAGTCAGGGGAGCAGTACTTC
CASSMFSRESGEQYF
>TRBJ1-5|once|NA|TRBV7-9
TGTGCCAGCAGCGCCCGTGGGGGGTACGATCAGCCCCAGCATTTT
CASSARGGYDQPQHF
>TRBJ2-1|NA|TRBD2|TRBV5-6
TGTGCCAGCAGTTCGATAGCGGGAGGGCGATACAATGAGCAGTTCTTC
CASSSIAGGRYNEQFF
>TRBJ2-3|few|NA|TRBV5-1
TGCGCCAGCAGCTTGGCGGGGGGCGATACGCAGTATTTT
CASSLAGGDTQYF
>TRBJ1-5|few|TRBD1|TRBV30
TGTGCCTGGAGTGGACAGGGGAAGCAGCCCCAGCATTTT
CAWSGQGKQPQHF
>TRBJ1-1|NA|TRBD1|TRBV5-1
TGCGCCAGCAGCCCGGACAGGGGCCGGAGACCCACTGAAGCTTTCTTT
CASSPDRGRRPTEAFF
>TRBJ2-7|NA|NA|TRBV4-1
TGCGCCAGCAGCCCTCGCTCTCCGGACAGCTCCTACGAGCAGTACTTC
CASSPRSPDSSYEQYF
>TRBJ2-7|NA|NA|TRBV6-5
TGTGCCAGCAGTTACTCAGGCACCAACTCCTACGAGCAGTACTTC
CASSYSGTNSYEQYF
>TRBJ1-1|NA|TRBD1|TRBV6-5
TGTGCCAGCAGTTCCCGGACAGGGGTATCGGTCACTGAAGCTTTCTTT
CASSSRTGVSVTEAFF
>TRBJ2-2|NA|NA|TRBV9
TGTGCCAGCAGCCTACGCCGGGGATCGAACACCGGGGAGCTGTTTTTT
CASSLRRGSNTGELFF
>TRBJ1-1|NA|NA|TRBV5-1
TGCGCCAGCAGCCCGAAGGGAACAGGTTCCCGTGAAGCTTTCTTT
CASSPKGTGSREAFF
>TRBJ2-7|NA|NA|TRBV5-1
TGCGCCAGCAGCCCCCGGGACGGATCCTACGAGCAGTACTTC
CASSPRDGSYEQYF